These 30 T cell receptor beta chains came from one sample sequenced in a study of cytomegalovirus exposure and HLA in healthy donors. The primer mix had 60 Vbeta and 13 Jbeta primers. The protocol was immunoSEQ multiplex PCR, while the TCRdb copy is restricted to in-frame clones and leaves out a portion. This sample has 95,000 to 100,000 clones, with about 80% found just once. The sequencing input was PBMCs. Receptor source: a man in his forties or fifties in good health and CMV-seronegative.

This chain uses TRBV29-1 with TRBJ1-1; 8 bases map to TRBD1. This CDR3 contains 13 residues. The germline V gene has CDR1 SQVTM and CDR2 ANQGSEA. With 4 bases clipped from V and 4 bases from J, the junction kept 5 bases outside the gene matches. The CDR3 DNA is TGCAGCGTTGTGGCAGGGGGCGGCACTGAAGCTTTCTTT. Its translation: CSVVAGGGTEAFF.

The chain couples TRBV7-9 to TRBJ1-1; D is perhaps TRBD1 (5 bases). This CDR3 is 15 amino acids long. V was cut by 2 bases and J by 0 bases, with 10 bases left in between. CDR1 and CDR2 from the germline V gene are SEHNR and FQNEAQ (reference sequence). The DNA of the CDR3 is TGTGCCAGCAGCTTAACCGACAGTGTGAACACTGAAGCTTTCTTT. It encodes CASSLTDSVNTEAFF.

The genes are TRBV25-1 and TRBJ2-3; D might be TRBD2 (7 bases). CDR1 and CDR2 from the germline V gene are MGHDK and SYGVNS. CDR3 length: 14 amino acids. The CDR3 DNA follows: TGTGCGGGAGGATTGGGGGGGGGCCATAATACGCAGTATTTT. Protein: CAGGLGGGHNTQYF.

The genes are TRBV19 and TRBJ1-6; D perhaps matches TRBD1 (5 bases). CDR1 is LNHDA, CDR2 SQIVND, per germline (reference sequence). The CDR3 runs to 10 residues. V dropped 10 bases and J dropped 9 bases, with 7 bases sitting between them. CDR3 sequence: CATGGSPLHF. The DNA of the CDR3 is TGTGCCACCGGGGGTTCACCCCTCCACTTT.

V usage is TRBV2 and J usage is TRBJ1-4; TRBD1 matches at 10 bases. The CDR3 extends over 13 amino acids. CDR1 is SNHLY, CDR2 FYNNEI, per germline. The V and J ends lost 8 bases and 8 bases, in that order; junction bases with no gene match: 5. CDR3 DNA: TGTGCCAGCGCGGACAGGGGGGAAGAAAAACTGTTTTTT. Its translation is CASADRGEEKLFF.

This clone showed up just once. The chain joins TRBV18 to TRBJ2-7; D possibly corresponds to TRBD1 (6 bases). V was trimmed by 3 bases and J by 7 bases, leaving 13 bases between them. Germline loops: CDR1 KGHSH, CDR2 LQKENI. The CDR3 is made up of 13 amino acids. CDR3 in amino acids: CASSPVGQGEQYF. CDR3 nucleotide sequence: TGTGCCAGCTCACCTGTAGGGCAGGGGGAGCAGTACTTC.

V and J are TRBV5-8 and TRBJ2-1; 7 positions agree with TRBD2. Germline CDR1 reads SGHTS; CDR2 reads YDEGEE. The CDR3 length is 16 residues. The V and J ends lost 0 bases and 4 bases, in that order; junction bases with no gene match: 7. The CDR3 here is CASSLVSSGGYNEQFF. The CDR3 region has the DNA TGTGCCAGCAGCTTGGTATCTAGCGGAGGTTACAATGAGCAGTTCTTC.

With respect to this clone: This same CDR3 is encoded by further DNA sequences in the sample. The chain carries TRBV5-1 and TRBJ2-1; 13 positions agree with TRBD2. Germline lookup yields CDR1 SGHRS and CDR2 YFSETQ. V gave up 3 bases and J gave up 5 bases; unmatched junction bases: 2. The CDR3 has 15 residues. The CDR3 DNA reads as TGCGCCAGCAGCTCTGGGACTAGCGGGAACAATGAGCAGTTCTTC. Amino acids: CASSSGTSGNNEQFF. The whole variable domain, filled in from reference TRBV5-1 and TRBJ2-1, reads KAGVTQTPRYLIKTRGQQVTLSCSPISGHRSVSWYQQTPGQGLQFLFEYFSETQRNKGNFPGRFSGRQFSNSRSEMNVSTLELGDSALYLCASSSGTSGNNEQFFGPGTRLTVL.

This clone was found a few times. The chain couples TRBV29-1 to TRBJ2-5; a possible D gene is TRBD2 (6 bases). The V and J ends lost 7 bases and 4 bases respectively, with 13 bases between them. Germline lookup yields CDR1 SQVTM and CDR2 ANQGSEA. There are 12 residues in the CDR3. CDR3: CSARWGVETQYF. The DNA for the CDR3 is TGCAGCGCCAGGTGGGGGGTAGAGACCCAGTACTTC. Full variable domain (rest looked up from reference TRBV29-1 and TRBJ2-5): SAVISQKPSRDICQRGTSLTIQCQVDSQVTMMFWYRQQPGQSLTLIATANQGSEATYESGFVIDKFPISRPNLTFSTLTVSNMSPEDSSIYLCSARWGVETQYFGPGTRLLVL.

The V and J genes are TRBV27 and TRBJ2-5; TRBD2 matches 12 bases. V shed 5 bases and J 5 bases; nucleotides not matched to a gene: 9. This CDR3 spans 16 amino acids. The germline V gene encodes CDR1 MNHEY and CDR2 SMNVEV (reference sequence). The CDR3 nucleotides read TGTGCCAGCAGTATCAGACTAGCGGGAGTTGGGGAGACCCAGTACTTC. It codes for CASSIRLAGVGETQYF.

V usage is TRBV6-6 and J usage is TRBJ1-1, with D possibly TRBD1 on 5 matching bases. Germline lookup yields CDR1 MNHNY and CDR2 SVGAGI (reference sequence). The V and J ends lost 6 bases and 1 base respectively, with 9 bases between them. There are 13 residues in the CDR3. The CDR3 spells CASSQTGNTEAFF. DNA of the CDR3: TGTGCCAGCAGCCAAACAGGGAACACTGAAGCTTTCTTT.

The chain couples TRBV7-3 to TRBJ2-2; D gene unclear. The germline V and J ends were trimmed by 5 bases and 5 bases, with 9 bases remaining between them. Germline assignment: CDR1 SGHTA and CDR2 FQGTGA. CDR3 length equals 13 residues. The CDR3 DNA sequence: TGTGCCAGCAGCACGTCGGGTACCGGGGAGCTGTTTTTT. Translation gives CASSTSGTGELFF.

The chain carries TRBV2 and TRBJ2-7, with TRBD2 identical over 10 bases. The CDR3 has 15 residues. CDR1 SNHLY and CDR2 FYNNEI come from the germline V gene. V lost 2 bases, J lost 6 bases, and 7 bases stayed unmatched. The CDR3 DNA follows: TGTGCCAGCAGTGAAAGGCTAGCGGGAGTAGGCGAGCAGTACTTC. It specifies CASSERLAGVGEQYF.

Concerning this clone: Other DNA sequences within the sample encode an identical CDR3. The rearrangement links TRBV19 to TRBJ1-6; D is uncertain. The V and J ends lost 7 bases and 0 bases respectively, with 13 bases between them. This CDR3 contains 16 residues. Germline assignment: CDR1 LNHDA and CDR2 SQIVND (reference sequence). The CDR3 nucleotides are TGTGCCAGTACCCCTACGGGAAGCTCCTATAATTCACCCCTCCACTTT. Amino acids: CASTPTGSSYNSPLHF.

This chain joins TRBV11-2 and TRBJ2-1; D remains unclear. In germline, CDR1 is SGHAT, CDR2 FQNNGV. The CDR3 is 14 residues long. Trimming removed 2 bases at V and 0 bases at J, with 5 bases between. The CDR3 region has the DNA TGTGCCAGCAGCTTATTAGCCTCCTACAATGAGCAGTTCTTC. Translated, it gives CASSLLASYNEQFF.

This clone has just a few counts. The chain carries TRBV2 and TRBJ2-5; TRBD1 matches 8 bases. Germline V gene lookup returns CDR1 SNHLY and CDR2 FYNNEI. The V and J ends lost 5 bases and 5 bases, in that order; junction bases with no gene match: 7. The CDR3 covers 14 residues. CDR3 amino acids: CASSTGQGGETQYF. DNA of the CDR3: TGTGCCAGCAGTACAGGACAGGGCGGGGAGACCCAGTACTTC.

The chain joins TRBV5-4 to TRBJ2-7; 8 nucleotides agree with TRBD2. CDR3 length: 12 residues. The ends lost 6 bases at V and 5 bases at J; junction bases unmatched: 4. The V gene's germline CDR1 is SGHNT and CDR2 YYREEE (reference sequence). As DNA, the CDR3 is TGTGCCAGCACCCCGGGAGGGAACGAGCAGTACTTC. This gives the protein CASTPGGNEQYF.

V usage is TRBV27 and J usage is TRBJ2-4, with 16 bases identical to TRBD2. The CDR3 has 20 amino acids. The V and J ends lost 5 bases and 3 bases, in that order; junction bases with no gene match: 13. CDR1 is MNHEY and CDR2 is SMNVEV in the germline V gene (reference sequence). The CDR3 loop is CASSAMGGGLAGGVKNIQYF. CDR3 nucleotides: TGTGCCAGCAGTGCCATGGGAGGGGGACTAGCGGGAGGGGTCAAAAACATTCAGTACTTC.

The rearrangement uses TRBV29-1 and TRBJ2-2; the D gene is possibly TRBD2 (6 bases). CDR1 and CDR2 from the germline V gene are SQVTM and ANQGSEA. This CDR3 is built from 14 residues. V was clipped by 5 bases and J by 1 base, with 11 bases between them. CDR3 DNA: TGCAGCGTTATTGTAGCGGTGAACACCGGGGAGCTGTTTTTT. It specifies CSVIVAVNTGELFF.

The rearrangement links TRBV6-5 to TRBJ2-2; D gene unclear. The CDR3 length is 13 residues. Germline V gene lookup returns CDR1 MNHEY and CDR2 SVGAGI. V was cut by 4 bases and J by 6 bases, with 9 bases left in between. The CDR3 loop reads CASSSRGAGELFF. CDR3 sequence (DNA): TGTGCCAGCAGTTCTCGCGGAGCCGGGGAGCTGTTTTTT.

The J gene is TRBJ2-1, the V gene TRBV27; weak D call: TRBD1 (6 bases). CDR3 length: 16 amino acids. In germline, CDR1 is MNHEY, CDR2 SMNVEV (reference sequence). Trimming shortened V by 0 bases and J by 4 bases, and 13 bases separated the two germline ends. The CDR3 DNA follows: TGTGCCAGCAGTTTATCCCCGGACAGACTATACAATGAGCAGTTCTTC. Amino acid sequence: CASSLSPDRLYNEQFF.

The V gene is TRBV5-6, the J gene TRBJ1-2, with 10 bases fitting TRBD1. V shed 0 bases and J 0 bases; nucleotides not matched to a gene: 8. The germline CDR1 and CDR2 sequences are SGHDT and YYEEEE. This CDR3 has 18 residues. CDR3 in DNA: TGTGCCAGCAGCTTGGTATTGGGGACAGGGGCCCCTAACTATGGCTACACCTTC. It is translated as CASSLVLGTGAPNYGYTF.

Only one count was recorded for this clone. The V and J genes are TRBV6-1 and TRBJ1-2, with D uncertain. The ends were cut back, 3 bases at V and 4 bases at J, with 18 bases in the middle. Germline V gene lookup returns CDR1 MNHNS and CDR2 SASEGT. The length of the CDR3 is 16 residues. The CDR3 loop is CASSDMETGSGYGYTF. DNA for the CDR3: TGTGCCAGCAGTGACATGGAGACTGGAAGTGGCTATGGCTACACCTTC.

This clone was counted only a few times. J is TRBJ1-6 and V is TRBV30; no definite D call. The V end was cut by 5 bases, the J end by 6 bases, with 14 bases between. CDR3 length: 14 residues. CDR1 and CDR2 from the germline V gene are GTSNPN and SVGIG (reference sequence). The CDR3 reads CAWRMGGRNSPLHF. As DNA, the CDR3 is TGTGCCTGGCGGATGGGAGGGCGTAATTCACCCCTCCACTTT.

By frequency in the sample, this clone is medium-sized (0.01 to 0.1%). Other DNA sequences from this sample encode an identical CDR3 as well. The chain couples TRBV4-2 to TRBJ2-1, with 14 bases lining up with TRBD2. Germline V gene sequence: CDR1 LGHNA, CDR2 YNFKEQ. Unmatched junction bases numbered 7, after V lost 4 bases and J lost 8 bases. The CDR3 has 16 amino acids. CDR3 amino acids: CASSRTGTSGGDEQFF. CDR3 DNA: TGTGCCAGCAGCCGGACCGGGACTAGCGGGGGTGATGAGCAGTTCTTC.

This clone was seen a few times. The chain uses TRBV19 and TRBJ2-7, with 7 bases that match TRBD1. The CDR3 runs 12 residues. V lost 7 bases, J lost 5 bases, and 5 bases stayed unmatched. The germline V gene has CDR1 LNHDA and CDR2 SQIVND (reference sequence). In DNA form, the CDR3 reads TGTGCCAGTACCGCAGGGGGTAACGAGCAGTACTTC. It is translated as CASTAGGNEQYF.

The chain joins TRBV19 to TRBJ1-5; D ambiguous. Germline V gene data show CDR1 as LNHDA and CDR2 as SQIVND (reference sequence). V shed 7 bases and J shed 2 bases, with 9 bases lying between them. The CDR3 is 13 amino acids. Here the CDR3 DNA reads TGTGCCAGTAATCCCGGGGGCAATCAGCCCCAGCATTTT. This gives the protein CASNPGGNQPQHF.

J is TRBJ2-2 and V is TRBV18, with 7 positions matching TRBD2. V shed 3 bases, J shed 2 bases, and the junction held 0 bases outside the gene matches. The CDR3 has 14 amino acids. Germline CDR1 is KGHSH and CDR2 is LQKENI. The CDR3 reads CASSPGLNTGELFF. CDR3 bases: TGTGCCAGCTCACCGGGACTAAACACCGGGGAGCTGTTTTTT.

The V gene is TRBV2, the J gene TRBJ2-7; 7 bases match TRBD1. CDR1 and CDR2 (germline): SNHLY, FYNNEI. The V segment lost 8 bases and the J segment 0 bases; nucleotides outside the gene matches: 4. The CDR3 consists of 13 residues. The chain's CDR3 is CASGQADSYEQYF. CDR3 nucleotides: TGTGCCAGCGGACAGGCGGACTCCTACGAGCAGTACTTC.

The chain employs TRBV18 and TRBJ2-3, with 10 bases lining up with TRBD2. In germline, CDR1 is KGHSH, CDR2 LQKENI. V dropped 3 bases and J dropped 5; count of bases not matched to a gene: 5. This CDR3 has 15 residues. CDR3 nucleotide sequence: TGTGCCAGCTCACCGGAAGCGGGAGGGATAGATACGCAGTATTTT. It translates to CASSPEAGGIDTQYF.